A single sample is the source of the 23 T cell receptor beta chains below, sequenced in a study of Tregs in tolerant kidney transplant recipients. After approximately 6 days with irradiated graft donor PBMCs, CFSE-labeled recipient PBMCs were FACS-sorted. Clones were sequenced by immunoSEQ multiplex PCR, and TCRdb holds only the in-frame ones, with some missing. This sample's table has roughly 2,000 clones. Their specific antigens are unknown. The input for sequencing was CD8+ T cells from blood cultured with allogeneic cells, taken before the transplant. The receptor source for this set is a human patient who received a combined kidney and bone marrow transplant.

A remark on this clone: The missing CDR3 end, 3 residues past where the read stops, is filled in from the germline J gene. The chain has TRBV27 and TRBJ2-3, with 9 bases matching TRBD2. From germline, CDR1 is MNHEY and CDR2 SMNVEV (reference sequence). Trimming cost V 5 bases and J 3 bases; bases outside gene matches: 6. The CDR3 is made up of 15 amino acids. CDR3 DNA, as far as it was read: TGTGCCAGCAGTCTGGGACTAGCTAAAACAGATACG. This gives the protein CASSLGLAKTDT. The whole CDR3 region reads CASSLGLAKTDTQYF.

Concerning this clone: The CDR3 extends 3 residues past the end of the read, so its final part is completed from the germline J gene. This rearrangement joins TRBV5-1 to TRBJ1-3; D remains unclear. Trimming took 0 bases from V and 0 from J, leaving 10 bases between them. Germline lookup yields CDR1 SGHRS and CDR2 YFSETQ. The length of the CDR3 is 16 residues. The sequenced CDR3 bases are TGCGCCAGCAGCTTGGTTCCACAGTTCTCTGGAAACACC. The encoded protein is CASSLVPQFSGNT. The entire CDR3 protein reads CASSLVPQFSGNTIYF.

The CDR3: CASIGGGLDQPQHF. The sequenced CDR3 bases are TGTGCCAGCATCGGCGGGGGGCTCGATCAGCCC. The chain couples TRBV2 to TRBJ1-5; maybe TRBD1 (6 bases). The sequenced fragment ends 3 residues before the CDR3 boundary, so the rest is inferred from the germline J gene. V was shortened by 7 bases and J by 5 bases, with 15 bases between the two germline ends. CDR1 and CDR2 (germline): SNHLY, FYNNEI. The length of the CDR3 is 14 residues.

Remarks on this clone: The DNA ends 3 residues before the CDR3 does, and the rest of the CDR3 is filled in from the germline J gene. The rearrangement joins TRBV19 to TRBJ2-1, with 9 bases matching TRBD1. J lost 7 bases, V lost 4 bases, and 8 bases had no gene match. Germline V lookup: CDR1 LNHDA, CDR2 SQIVND (reference sequence). The CDR3 has 15 residues. CDR3 bases read: TGTGCCAGTAGTACCGGGACAGGGTACTTGAATGAG. It encodes CASSTGTGYLNE. The entire CDR3 is CASSTGTGYLNEQFF.

Points on this clone: The sequence runs out 3 residues before the end of the CDR3; the remainder is reconstructed from the germline J gene. The rearrangement uses TRBV20-1 and TRBJ2-7; 8 nucleotides align to TRBD1. The CDR3 covers 14 residues. Trimming removed 6 bases from V and 2 bases from J; junction bases left unmatched: 9. CDR1 and CDR2 (germline): DFQATT, SNEGSKA (reference sequence). The sequenced part of the CDR3 DNA is TGCAGTGCGCTGGGACAGGACCTGGCCTACGAG. This translates into CSALGQDLAYE. The complete CDR3 protein is CSALGQDLAYEQYF.

As for this clone: The read terminates 3 residues before the CDR3 end, so the remaining end is supplied by the germline J gene. The chain combines TRBV20-1 with TRBJ2-3, with 10 bases that match TRBD2. The V segment lost 0 bases and the J segment 4 bases; nucleotides outside the gene matches: 16. This CDR3 spans 19 amino acids. Germline V gene data show CDR1 as DFQATT and CDR2 as SNEGSKA (reference sequence). The covered CDR3 bases are TGCAGTGCTAGAGATCTCGCCAGCGGGAGGGCCATTTTCGCAGATACG. This gives the protein CSARDLASGRAIFADT. The CDR3 reads in full as CSARDLASGRAIFADTQYF.

This clone counts as medium-sized by frequency. At one end the junction does not follow the germline gene, possibly because of a read error. The read ends 3 residues before the CDR3 terminus; that terminus is restored from the germline J gene. The chain employs TRBV4-2 and TRBJ2-7; D is possibly TRBD1 (5 bases). Germline V gene lookup returns CDR1 LGHNA and CDR2 YNFKEQ. The CDR3 totals 15 residues. The CDR3 loop is CASSQDFAGNYEQYF. The sequenced CDR3 bases are TGCGCCAGCAGCCAAGATTTTGCAGGGAACTACGAG.

The CDR3 spells CASSPGLAGGTGELFF. CDR3 DNA (partial): TGCGCCAGCAGCCCGGGACTAGCGGGAGGCACCGGGGAG. J is TRBJ2-2 and V is TRBV5-1; TRBD2 matches 15 bases. The read terminates 3 residues ahead of where the CDR3 ends, so the germline J gene completes it. The CDR3 sequence is 16 residues long. Looked up from germline, CDR1 is SGHRS and CDR2 is YFSETQ. The V gene end was trimmed by 4 bases and the J gene end by 4 bases; junction bases not matched to a gene: 2.

Turning to this clone: From the germline J gene comes the end of the CDR3, since the read stops 3 residues before it. The chain carries TRBV7-7 and TRBJ2-5; D might be TRBD1 or TRBD2, each matching 6 bases. The V and J ends lost 2 bases and 3 bases respectively, with 19 bases between them. Germline CDR1 and CDR2: SSHAT and FNYEAQ (reference sequence). This CDR3 comprises 17 residues. The DNA read from the CDR3 is TGTGCCAGCAGCTTAAGGGGGAGTTGGGGAGGCGAAGAGACC. Amino acid sequence: CASSLRGSWGGEET. The full CDR3 reads CASSLRGSWGGEETQYF.

In terms of frequency, this clone is medium-sized (0.01 to 0.1%). The observed sequence ends 3 residues before the CDR3 terminus, with the missing tail filled in from the germline J gene. V gene TRBV30 combines with J gene TRBJ1-3; the D is unclear. Germline CDR1 and CDR2: GTSNPN and SVGIG (reference sequence). The CDR3 extends over 13 amino acids. The germline V and J ends were trimmed by 1 base and 0 bases, with 4 bases remaining between them. The CDR3 DNA, read in part, is TGTGCCTGGAGTGCGGGCTCTGGAAACACC. It encodes CAWSAGSGNT. The CDR3, in full, reads CAWSAGSGNTIYF.

Details on this clone: With the read ending 3 residues before the CDR3 end, the germline J gene is used to fill in that end. The V and J genes are TRBV6-4 and TRBJ2-2, with 10 bases identical to TRBD2. Germline CDR1 MRHNA, CDR2 SNTAGT. With V trimmed by 5 bases and J by 4 bases, 4 bases remained unmatched. The CDR3 is 15 residues long. The CDR3 spells CASSPGTSATGELFF. The CDR3 DNA, read in part, is TGTGCCAGCAGTCCCGGGACTAGCGCCACCGGGGAG.

For this clone: Read coverage stops 3 residues before the CDR3 terminus; the germline J gene supplies the remainder. The chain combines TRBV7-8 with TRBJ2-7; maybe TRBD2 (7 bases). Germline V gene data show CDR1 as SGHVS and CDR2 as FQNEAQ. The ends were cut back, 2 bases at V and 1 base at J, with 12 bases in the middle. This CDR3 region has 15 residues. The CDR3 here is CASSLIRGASYEQYF. The sequenced CDR3 bases are TGTGCCAGCAGCTTAATTCGGGGGGCATCCTACGAG.

According to its frequency, this clone is medium-sized. The read terminates 3 residues before the CDR3 end, so the remaining end is supplied by the germline J gene. This chain connects TRBV5-6 to TRBJ2-1; 7 nucleotides agree with TRBD1. The CDR3 has 14 residues. The junction had 9 bases not matched to a gene; V was cut back by 4 bases and J by 8 bases. Germline CDR1 and CDR2: SGHDT and YYEEEE. Incomplete CDR3 DNA: TGTGCCAGCAGCATATTGACAGGGTGGGATGAG. As protein: CASSILTGWDE. The CDR3, in full, reads CASSILTGWDEQFF.

With respect to this clone: The read ends 3 residues early relative to the CDR3; the germline J gene fills the gap. This chain connects TRBV20-1 to TRBJ1-2; D gene ambiguous. Trimming shortened V by 2 bases and J by 2 bases, and 9 bases separated the two germline ends. This CDR3 region has 13 residues. The V gene's germline CDR1 is DFQATT and CDR2 SNEGSKA (reference sequence). Partial CDR3 DNA: TGCAGTGCTAGACCGCCGGTCAACTATGGC. This sequence encodes CSARPPVNYG. The whole CDR3 is CSARPPVNYGYTF.

To note about this clone: The read ends 3 residues shy of where the CDR3 ends; the end is completed using the germline J gene. The gene calls are TRBV2 and TRBJ2-7, with D tentatively TRBD1 (5 bases). The germline V and J ends were trimmed by 6 bases and 3 bases, with 15 bases remaining between them. This CDR3 comprises 14 residues. Germline V gene lookup returns CDR1 SNHLY and CDR2 FYNNEI. The CDR3 region is CASSLTVTYYEQYF. Incomplete CDR3 DNA: TGTGCCAGCAGCTTGACAGTTACTTACTACGAG.

The part of the CDR3 DNA that was read is TGTGCCAGTAGTATATCCCCGTCCAGCTCCTACAATGAG. This encodes CASSISPSSSYNE. The entire CDR3 is CASSISPSSSYNEQFF. The chain carries TRBV19 and TRBJ2-1; D not resolved. The read ends 3 residues early relative to the CDR3; the germline J gene fills the gap. CDR1 LNHDA and CDR2 SQIVND come from the germline V gene (reference sequence). The length of the CDR3 is 16 residues. V gave up 2 bases and J gave up 0 bases, with 11 bases separating them.

Considering frequency, this clone is medium-sized. The sequence runs out 3 residues before the end of the CDR3; the remainder is reconstructed from the germline J gene. This chain connects TRBV7-9 to TRBJ1-4, with D perhaps TRBD1 (6 bases). Trimming removed 6 bases from V and 4 bases from J, with 12 bases in between. Germline V lookup: CDR1 SEHNR, CDR2 FQNEAQ (reference sequence). The CDR3 extends over 14 amino acids. The sequenced part of the CDR3 DNA is TGTGCCAGCAGTCCGGACAGATATAATGAAAAA. This codes for CASSPDRYNEK. Given in full, the CDR3 is CASSPDRYNEKLFF.

The CDR3: CASRAAGEYEQYF. CDR3 bases read: TGTGCCAGCCGTGCAGCCGGGGAGTACGAG. The genes are TRBV6-1 and TRBJ2-7; possibly TRBD2 for D (5 bases). With the read ending 3 residues before the CDR3 end, the germline J gene is used to fill in that end. The germline CDR1 and CDR2 sequences are MNHNS and SASEGT. The V and J ends lost 8 bases and 4 bases respectively, with 15 bases between them. The CDR3 is 13 residues long.

Comments on this clone: Read sequence stops 3 residues before the CDR3 end, and the germline J gene provides the missing end. This chain uses TRBV5-1 with TRBJ1-1; 9 nucleotides agree with TRBD1. Losses at the gene ends were 4 bases for V and 0 bases for J; bases not matched to a gene: 10. Germline V gives CDR1 SGHRS, CDR2 YFSETQ. The CDR3 covers 17 residues. The CDR3: CASSARTQGALNTEAFF. The part of the CDR3 DNA that was read is TGCGCCAGCAGCGCCCGCACACAGGGGGCCCTGAACACTGAA. The full variable domain, completed using reference TRBV5-1 and TRBJ1-1, is KAGVTQTPRYLIKTRGQQVTLSCSPISGHRSVSWYQQTPGQGLQFLFEYFSETQRNKGNFPGRFSGRQFSNSRSEMNVSTLELGDSALYLCASSARTQGALNTEAFFGQGTRLTVV.

To note about this clone: The read halts 3 residues ahead of the CDR3 end, with the missing end drawn from the germline J gene. This chain links TRBV19 with TRBJ2-1, with no clear D. Germline-derived CDR1 and CDR2 are LNHDA and SQIVND (reference sequence). Trimming stripped 5 bases from V and 2 bases from J, with 4 bases between. The length of the CDR3 is 12 residues. CDR3 protein: CASSRAYNEQFF. The CDR3 DNA, read in part, is TGTGCCAGTAGTCGGGCCTACAATGAG.

About this clone itself: The read terminates 3 residues ahead of where the CDR3 ends, so the germline J gene completes it. The gene calls are TRBV13 and TRBJ2-1, with D possibly TRBD2 on 8 matching bases. The CDR3 is made up of 15 amino acids. V was trimmed by 3 bases and J by 7 bases, leaving 16 bases between them. Germline-derived CDR1 and CDR2 are PRHDT and FYEKMQ (reference sequence). CDR3 amino acids: CASSFVGRGRNEQFF. The sequenced CDR3 bases are TGTGCCAGCAGCTTCGTCGGGAGGGGGCGGAATGAG.

According to its frequency, this clone is large. The missing CDR3 end, 3 residues past where the read stops, is filled in from the germline J gene. The chain couples TRBV23-1 to TRBJ2-3; weak D call: TRBD1 (6 bases). TRBV23-1 is given ORF status, its function remaining uncertain. Trimming shortened V by 11 bases and J by 2 bases, and 20 bases separated the two germline ends. The CDR3 runs to 15 residues. The covered CDR3 bases are TGCGCCCCCGCCCCTGACAGGATCGACACAGATACG. This translates into CAPAPDRIDTDT. The full CDR3 protein is CAPAPDRIDTDTQYF.

Comments on this clone: Sequencing ends 3 residues short of the CDR3 end; the germline J gene provides the rest. The V gene is TRBV11-2, the J gene TRBJ2-1; 10 bases are shared with TRBD2. This CDR3 region has 15 residues. Losses at the gene ends were 1 base for V and 8 bases for J; bases not matched to a gene: 5. In germline, CDR1 is SGHAT, CDR2 FQNNGV. This CDR3 reads CASSLGASGSDEQFF. The part of the CDR3 DNA that was read is TGTGCCAGCAGCTTAGGGGCTAGCGGGAGTGATGAG.